A selection of T cell receptor beta chains follows, all from one sample in a study of blood T cell repertoires in COVID-19. Measured with immunoSEQ multiplex PCR; TCRdb has only the in-frame clones, and not every one. There are about 75,000 clones in the sample; roughly 90% occur only once, and 5% to 7.5% lies in the top ten. The material sequenced was peripheral blood. Source of these receptors: a woman between 45 and 60 years old with acute or convalescent COVID-19. Both conserved end residues are part of each CDR3. Fields, in order: D gene, clone size, J gene, V gene, CDR3 DNA, CDR3 protein. The D gene is left open where the match is weak. A clone size is listed for some rows: how often the clone was seen (once, few, many), or a class if it is expanded.

D: NA; size: NA; J: TRBJ1-6; V: TRBV6-5; DNA: TGTGCCAGCAGCCCGAATGTGATAGGGGGTTCACCCCTCCACTTT; CDR3: CASSPNVIGGSPLHF
D: NA; size: NA; J: TRBJ2-7; V: TRBV6-2/TRBV6-3; DNA: TGTGCCAGCAGTTATAACGGGGATTCGGGAGAGCAGTACTTC; CDR3: CASSYNGDSGEQYF
D: NA; size: NA; J: TRBJ1-4; V: TRBV5-4; DNA: TGTGCCAGCAGCTTGGACGGGGGTTCTGCTAATGAAAAACTGTTTTTT; CDR3: CASSLDGGSANEKLFF
D: NA; size: NA; J: TRBJ2-1; V: TRBV19; DNA: TGTGCCAGCAACGACTGGAATGAGCAGTTCTTC; CDR3: CASNDWNEQFF
D: TRBD2; size: NA; J: TRBJ2-2; V: TRBV18; DNA: TGTGCCAGCTCACCGATGGGACTAGACACCGGGGAGCTGTTTTTT; CDR3: CASSPMGLDTGELFF
D: NA; size: NA; J: TRBJ2-7; V: TRBV28; DNA: TGTGCCAGCAGTTTCTCAGGGGAGTTGGGCTACGAGCAGTACTTC; CDR3: CASSFSGELGYEQYF
D: TRBD2; size: once; J: TRBJ2-7; V: TRBV28; DNA: TGTGCCAGCAGCTTAGGTTCTAGCGGGGTCTACGAGCAGTACTTC; CDR3: CASSLGSSGVYEQYF
D: NA; size: NA; J: TRBJ2-1; V: TRBV7-9; DNA: TGTGCCAGCAGCTCTAATAGAGCGCTTTTCTATGAGCAGTTCTTC; CDR3: CASSSNRALFYEQFF
D: TRBD1; size: NA; J: TRBJ2-7; V: TRBV29-1; DNA: TGCAGCGTTGATTCCGGCAGGGGGCTAAACGAGCAGTACTTC; CDR3: CSVDSGRGLNEQYF
D: NA; size: NA; J: TRBJ1-1; V: TRBV28; DNA: TGTGCCAGCAACGGGGGGCCACTGACTGAAGCTTTCTTT; CDR3: CASNGGPLTEAFF
D: NA; size: NA; J: TRBJ1-1; V: TRBV29-1; DNA: TGCAGCATGCTAGGACAGATGAACACTGAAGCTTTCTTT; CDR3: CSMLGQMNTEAFF
D: TRBD1; size: NA; J: TRBJ2-7; V: TRBV2; DNA: TGTGCCAGCAGTGTTAGGACAGGGGGCTTGCACGAGCAGTACTTC; CDR3: CASSVRTGGLHEQYF
D: NA; size: NA; J: TRBJ1-5; V: TRBV19; DNA: TGTGCCAGTAGTAGTATCATGGGGGCCACGCAGCCCCAGCATTTT; CDR3: CASSSIMGATQPQHF
D: TRBD1; size: NA; J: TRBJ1-1; V: TRBV5-1; DNA: TGCGCCAGCAGCTTCAGTCAGAGGGGGCGTGGGAACACTGAAGCTTTCTTT; CDR3: CASSFSQRGRGNTEAFF
D: NA; size: once; J: TRBJ1-5; V: TRBV4-2; DNA: TGTGCCAGCAGCCAAGCCTTTGGACAAAATCAGCCCCAGCATTTT; CDR3: CASSQAFGQNQPQHF
D: NA; size: NA; J: TRBJ2-3; V: TRBV6-2/TRBV6-3; DNA: TGTGCCAGCAGTTACCCATCAGGTGGATTGCCAGATACGCAGTATTTT; CDR3: CASSYPSGGLPDTQYF
D: TRBD2; size: NA; J: TRBJ2-1; V: TRBV27; DNA: TGTGCCAGCAGTTGGGGGGGTGCTCACAATGAGCAGTTCTTC; CDR3: CASSWGGAHNEQFF
D: NA; size: NA; J: TRBJ1-5; V: TRBV13; DNA: TGTGCCAGCAGTTACCAGGGGAGCAATCAGCCCCAGCATTTT; CDR3: CASSYQGSNQPQHF
D: NA; size: NA; J: TRBJ1-6; V: TRBV10-3; DNA: TGTGCCATCAACGACGGGGTGGGGAATTCACCCCTCCACTTT; CDR3: CAINDGVGNSPLHF
D: NA; size: once; J: TRBJ1-5; V: TRBV2; DNA: TGTGCCAGCAGTGAACGGGGATATCAGCCCCAGCATTTT; CDR3: CASSERGYQPQHF
D: TRBD1; size: NA; J: TRBJ1-4; V: TRBV5-1; DNA: TGCGCCAGCAGCCGCGGACAGGGATGGGCTAATGAAAAACTGTTTTTT; CDR3: CASSRGQGWANEKLFF
D: TRBD2; size: NA; J: TRBJ2-5; V: TRBV19; DNA: TGTGCCAGTAGTGTGACTAGCGGGGGCCTTCAAGAGACCCAGTACTTC; CDR3: CASSVTSGGLQETQYF
D: NA; size: NA; J: TRBJ2-1; V: TRBV6-1; DNA: TGTGCCAGCAGTGAAGCGGGGGGCCCCGGGGGGAATGAGCAGTTCTTC; CDR3: CASSEAGGPGGNEQFF